This T cell receptor beta chain is drawn from a study of T cell repertoires in cytomegalovirus infection (dated by TCRdb to the late 2010s). Regarding the study in general: Recently identified HLA-C-restricted CMV epitopes, whose presentation resists viral immunomodulation, were targeted by peptide stimulations together with well-studied HLA-B-restricted epitopes. Donor HLA type was relevant to the analysis, because carriage of CMV infection together with the matching HLA type was indicated by public TCR beta signatures. On the study overall, not on this receptor specifically: In the ex vivo response, HLA-C-restricted CMV-specific TCR beta clonotypes were dominant, and in two of eight donors the single most frequent clonotype came from this HLA-C-restricted group. In both this cohort and an independent cohort of 300 to 450 donors, the cumulative frequency of public TCR beta family members distinguished carriers of CMV infection plus the relevant HLA type.

The instrument was an Illumina HiSeq 1500. In TCRdb, the public reads were trimmed at Q25 with fastp and aligned with MiXCR, with productive beta chains retained. Every CDR3 protein is listed once, alongside the most common genes and DNA of its rows. This sample has approximately 990,000 distinct CDR3 sequences in its table, and roughly 30% of those were observed once. The ten biggest clones cover around an eighth of the sample. This clonotype was counted many times. Its binding antigen is unknown. No base-level quality is on record; no much larger clone is a single base apart. Taken from the germline V gene (reference sequence), the CDR1 and CDR2 loops are MNHEY and SMNVEV. From the cysteine through the phenylalanine, the CDR3 covers 11 amino acids. The read is trimmed to its CDR3 DNA, 33 bases read in frame from base 1. The junction shows trimming of 10 bases on V and 8 bases on J, plus 14 bases between the germline ends.

The treatment or condition label for this specimen denotes: in vitro stimulation with specific CMV peptide epitopes to enrich CMV-specific T cells. Here the sequenced sample was cultured CD8+ T cells from PBMCs, taken from culture after CMV antigen stimulation. The receptor was derived from a human donor in good health (CMV status not recorded). Some clones in this sample may be carry-over from other donors' samples. The V and J genes are TRBV27 and TRBJ1-1, with an unclear D gene assignment. The sequenced DNA is TGTGCCACCCATTCGGCTAAAGAAGCTTTCTTT. It translates to CATHSAKEAFF.